This T cell receptor (beta chain) derives from a study of blood T cell repertoires in COVID-19. Per the original methods: It was from reference gene primer amplification that nucleated cell counts were estimated. Only in-frame clones appear in the TCRdb table, and some are missing; sequencing was by immunoSEQ multiplex PCR. V and J calls and clone size are given by that table; D and trimming were obtained from the DNA. The sample shows about 50,000 clones, about 83% of them seen only once. CDR1 and CDR2 (germline): SGHVS, FNYEAQ. Trimming cost V 5 bases and J 2 bases, with 15 bases left between them. This CDR3 region has 15 residues.

This clonotype originated in a man in his forties or fifties with acute or convalescent COVID-19. The gene calls are TRBV7-6 and TRBJ2-5, with D possibly matching TRBD1 (5 bases). Sequencing was done on a sample of peripheral blood. CDR3 sequence: CASSQGWAAQETQYF. CDR3 coding DNA: TGTGCCAGCAGCCAGGGTTGGGCAGCGCAAGAGACCCAGTACTTC.